Listed below are T cell receptor beta chains from one sample, sequenced in a study of Ad26.COV2.S vaccination and SARS-CoV-2 variants. TCRdb keeps only in-frame clones here, not all; method: immunoSEQ multiplex PCR. In the table there are approximately 400,000 clones, about four fifths of which are singletons. The sequencing used peripheral blood, collected in a trial of Ad26.COV2.S vaccine versus placebo. The receptor source for this set is a person between 18 and 65 years old who received the Ad26.COV2.S COVID-19 vaccine or a placebo. Each CDR3 is given with its conserved first and last residue. The order of the fields is J gene, clone size, V gene, D gene, CDR3 DNA, CDR3 protein. D genes are given only for firm matches. The listing skips clone size in some rows; elsewhere it reads once, few, many or a size class.

TRBJ2-7 | few | TRBV11-2 | NA | TGTGCCAGCAGCTTAGAGGGAGGTGGATATGATTACGAGCAGTACTTC | CASSLEGGGYDYEQYF
TRBJ1-1 | few | TRBV19 | TRBD1 | TGTGCCAGTAGTTCTGGGACAGAGAACACTGAAGCTTTCTTT | CASSSGTENTEAFF
TRBJ2-1 | NA | TRBV5-1 | NA | TGCGCCAGCAGCTTGGATCCGGAGTCCTACAATGAGCAGTTCTTC | CASSLDPESYNEQFF
TRBJ1-2 | NA | TRBV11-1 | NA | TGTGCCAGCAGCGAAGACAGTATCTCCCTCTATGGCTACACCTTC | CASSEDSISLYGYTF
TRBJ2-7 | few | TRBV6-1 | NA | TGTGCCAGCAGTGAAGGTCTGATAACCTACGAGCAGTACTTC | CASSEGLITYEQYF
TRBJ2-3 | NA | TRBV18 | NA | TGTGCCAGCTCACCCCCGGGGGCGCGCACAGATACGCAGTATTTT | CASSPPGARTDTQYF
TRBJ1-1 | NA | TRBV4-3 | NA | TGCGCCAGCAGCCAAGATCCGGGTTGGGGGGCGAACACTGAAGCTTTCTTT | CASSQDPGWGANTEAFF
TRBJ2-7 | NA | TRBV10-3 | TRBD1 | TGTGCCATCAGTGCCGGACAGGGGCGGGAGCAGTACTTC | CAISAGQGREQYF
TRBJ1-1 | once | TRBV11-1 | NA | TGTGCCAGCAGCTTTACTACGGGAACTGAAGCTTTCTTT | CASSFTTGTEAFF
TRBJ2-1 | NA | TRBV7-6 | TRBD2 | TGTGCCAGCAGCAGAACCGGGACTAGCGGGGGGGTCGAGCAGTTCTTC | CASSRTGTSGGVEQFF
TRBJ1-6 | once | TRBV9 | NA | TGTGCCAGCAGCCCCGGACCCGTTTCACCCCTCCACTTT | CASSPGPVSPLHF
TRBJ2-5 | NA | TRBV15 | NA | TGTGCCACCAGTTGGGGTGCGTCTTCAGAGACCCAGTACTTC | CATSWGASSETQYF
TRBJ2-1 | NA | TRBV6-6 | NA | TGTGCCAGCAGTTACTCGGGGAACAATGAGCAGTTCTTC | CASSYSGNNEQFF
TRBJ2-5 | NA | TRBV28 | NA | TGTGCCAGTCTGGAGTGGGGGTGGTCTCCGAAAGAGACCCAGTACTTC | CASLEWGWSPKETQYF
TRBJ1-2 | once | TRBV27 | NA | TGTGCCAGCAGTTCAATCAGGGCCCAGGAAGGCTACACCTTC | CASSSIRAQEGYTF
TRBJ1-2 | NA | TRBV29-1 | TRBD1 | TGCAGCGCGGCCGGGACAGGGGACCGATATGGCTACACCTTC | CSAAGTGDRYGYTF
TRBJ2-1 | NA | TRBV9 | TRBD1 | TGTGCCAGCAGCGTTTACAGGGGCGAAGCCTACAATGAGCAGTTCTTC | CASSVYRGEAYNEQFF
TRBJ1-5 | NA | TRBV6-2/TRBV6-3 | TRBD1 | TGTGCCAGCAGCCGACAGGGTTGGCGCAATCAGCCCCAGCATTTT | CASSRQGWRNQPQHF
TRBJ1-2 | NA | TRBV5-6 | NA | TGTGCCAGCAGCGAGCGGATTAACTATGGCTACACCTTC | CASSERINYGYTF
TRBJ2-3 | NA | TRBV7-2 | TRBD2 | TGTGCCAGCAGCTTAGTAGCGGGGGGAGTTAGCACAGATACGCAGTATTTT | CASSLVAGGVSTDTQYF
TRBJ2-1 | NA | TRBV6-1 | TRBD2 | TGTGCCAGCAGTGAAGAACCCCCTAGCGGAGCCTACAATGAGCAGTTCTTC | CASSEEPPSGAYNEQFF
TRBJ1-1 | NA | TRBV3-1/TRBV3-2 | NA | TGTGCCAGCAGCCAAGAGGAGTCCTCAGGAACTGAAGCTTTCTTT | CASSQEESSGTEAFF
TRBJ2-2 | NA | TRBV6-2/TRBV6-3 | NA | TGTGCCAGCAGTCTGGACAGACCTTACACCGGGGAGCTGTTTTTT | CASSLDRPYTGELFF
TRBJ2-3 | few | TRBV24-1 | TRBD1 | TGTGCCACCAGTGACCTTCGGACAGGGTTAGATACGCAGTATTTT | CATSDLRTGLDTQYF